A single sample gave rise to the 22 T cell receptor beta chains below, sequenced in a study of cytomegalovirus exposure and HLA in healthy donors. Using immunoSEQ multiplex PCR, the repertoire was profiled, and TCRdb retains in-frame clones only, with some absent. The sample has roughly 100,000 clones, more than 85% seen once. Sequenced material: PBMCs. The receptors derive from a woman between 18 and 29 years old in good health and CMV-seropositive.

The rearrangement uses TRBV10-2 and TRBJ2-3, with 8 bases fitting TRBD1. CDR1 WSHSY and CDR2 SAAADI come from the germline V gene. The junction had 16 bases not matched to a gene; V was cut back by 8 bases and J by 9 bases. CDR3 length: 15 amino acids. The CDR3 reads CASRYGQGPFETQYF. The DNA of the CDR3 is TGCGCCAGCCGATACGGACAGGGTCCCTTTGAGACGCAGTATTTT.

The V call is TRBV28, the J call TRBJ1-4; no clear D gene. This CDR3 contains 12 residues. The germline V and J ends were trimmed by 6 bases and 3 bases, with 5 bases remaining between them. Germline lookup yields CDR1 MDHEN and CDR2 SYDVKM. CDR3 region: CASRAPNEKLFF. CDR3 in DNA: TGTGCCAGCAGAGCGCCTAATGAAAAACTGTTTTTT.

V gene TRBV18 combines with J gene TRBJ2-7, with D hard to call. Germline values: CDR1 KGHSH, CDR2 LQKENI. The ends were cut back, 3 bases at V and 3 bases at J, with 9 bases in the middle. This CDR3 has 13 amino acids. The CDR3 nucleotides are TGTGCCAGCTCACCGATCAGTGACTACGAGCAGTACTTC. It specifies CASSPISDYEQYF. The variable domain in full, completed from reference TRBV18 and TRBJ2-7, reads NAGVMQNPRHLVRRRGQEARLRCSPMKGHSHVYWYRQLPEEGLKFMVYLQKENIIDESGMPKERFSAEFPKEGPSILRIQQVVRGDSAAYFCASSPISDYEQYFGPGTRLTVT.

J is TRBJ2-1 and V is TRBV2; 10 nucleotides line up with TRBD2. CDR1 is SNHLY and CDR2 is FYNNEI in the germline V gene. The CDR3 is made up of 15 amino acids. V was pared by 7 bases and J by 10 bases, with 13 bases of the junction left unmatched. The CDR3 is CASIRESSGSWEQFF. As DNA, the CDR3 is TGTGCCAGCATCAGGGAGTCTAGCGGGAGCTGGGAGCAGTTCTTC.

The V call is TRBV28, the J call TRBJ2-4; D gene uncertain. Trimming shortened V by 4 bases and J by 5 bases, and 6 bases separated the two germline ends. The CDR3 runs 12 residues. Germline V CDR1 and CDR2: MDHEN, SYDVKM. CDR3 nucleotide sequence: TGTGCCAGCAGTTATGCGGAAAACATTCAGTACTTC. Translated, it gives CASSYAENIQYF.

The table lists this clone with a few counts. The chain links TRBV28 to TRBJ2-3; D is perhaps TRBD1 (5 bases). Germline assignment: CDR1 MDHEN and CDR2 SYDVKM. The V end was cut by 2 bases, the J end by 6 bases, with 15 bases between. This CDR3 contains 15 residues. The CDR3 nucleotides read TGTGCCAGCAGTTTACCGCAGGGAAGTAAGGATACGCAGTATTTT. Translation gives CASSLPQGSKDTQYF.

This chain connects TRBV27 to TRBJ2-7, with 14 bases that match TRBD2. Germline V lookup: CDR1 MNHEY, CDR2 SMNVEV (reference sequence). This CDR3 comprises 16 residues. V shed 10 bases and J 5 bases; nucleotides not matched to a gene: 13. CDR3 loop: CATTSGRDPQPNEQYF. CDR3 coding DNA: TGTGCCACGACTAGCGGGAGGGACCCCCAACCCAACGAGCAGTACTTC.

V and J are TRBV5-8 and TRBJ1-1; 9 bases are a match to TRBD1. Germline lookup yields CDR1 SGHTS and CDR2 YDEGEE. This CDR3 is 15 amino acids long. CDR3 sequence (DNA): TGTGCTCCGAAGGGGACAGGGTCTATGAACACTGAAGCTTTCTTT. Its protein product is CAPKGTGSMNTEAFF.

The J gene is TRBJ1-5, the V gene TRBV30; D unresolved. The CDR3 totals 13 residues. V was shortened by 0 bases and J by 5 bases, with 8 bases between the two germline ends. In germline, CDR1 is GTSNPN, CDR2 SVGIG (reference sequence). The CDR3 protein is CAWSVSSDQPQHF. The CDR3 nucleotides are TGTGCCTGGAGTGTATCCAGCGATCAGCCCCAGCATTTT.

CDR3 DNA: TGTGCCAGCAGCCAAGATCAGGGGGCGAGATCCACCGGGGAGCTGTTTTTT. It yields the protein CASSQDQGARSTGELFF. V gene TRBV14 combines with J gene TRBJ2-2; TRBD1 matches at 8 bases. The ends lost 0 bases at V and 4 bases at J; junction bases unmatched: 7. The germline CDR1 and CDR2 sequences are SGHDN and FVKESK. The CDR3 is 17 residues long.

In nucleotides, the CDR3 is TGTGCCAGCAGCGTAGCGGCAGGGGAGACTGGGGCCAACGTCCTGACTTTC. Its translation is CASSVAAGETGANVLTF. The chain recombines TRBV9 with TRBJ2-6; the D gene is possibly TRBD1 (6 bases). The length of the CDR3 is 17 residues. Deletions cut 0 bases from V and 2 bases from J, with 12 bases between. From germline, CDR1 is SGDLS and CDR2 YYNGEE.

The chain carries TRBV28 and TRBJ1-3, with D tentatively TRBD1 (5 bases). The CDR3 length is 14 residues. V was shortened by 6 bases and J by 8 bases, with 17 bases between the two germline ends. Per the germline V gene, CDR1 is MDHEN and CDR2 is SYDVKM. Written as DNA, the CDR3 is TGTGCCAGCAGACCAGCACAGGTGATCTACACCATATATTTT. Its translation: CASRPAQVIYTIYF. Combining the CDR3 with reference TRBV28 and TRBJ1-3 gives the whole variable domain DVKVTQSSRYLVKRTGEKVFLECVQDMDHENMFWYRQDPGLGLRLIYFSYDVKMKEKGDIPEGYSVSREKKERFSLILESASTNQTSMYLCASRPAQVIYTIYFGEGSWLTVV.

This chain links TRBV6-6 with TRBJ2-5; unclear D gene. Per the germline V gene, CDR1 is MNHNY and CDR2 is SVGAGI (reference sequence). Trimming shortened V by 6 bases and J by 5 bases, and 13 bases separated the two germline ends. This CDR3 contains 13 residues. CDR3: CASSLTGEETQYF. DNA for the CDR3: TGTGCCAGCAGCCTCACTGGTGAGGAGACCCAGTACTTC.

V gene TRBV7-2 combines with J gene TRBJ1-1; 9 bases fit TRBD1. The CDR3 length is 15 residues. Unmatched junction bases numbered 8, after V lost 4 bases and J lost 5 bases. From germline, CDR1 is SGHTA and CDR2 FQGNSA. The CDR3 sequence: CASSSLQGAWTEAFF. The CDR3 nucleotides are TGTGCCAGCAGCTCGTTACAGGGGGCTTGGACTGAAGCTTTCTTT. Full variable domain (remainder filled in from reference TRBV7-2 and TRBJ1-1): GAGVSQSPSNKVTEKGKDVELRCDPISGHTALYWYRQSLGQGLEFLIYFQGNSAPDKSGLPSDRFSAERTGGSVSTLTIQRTQQEDSAVYLCASSSLQGAWTEAFFGQGTRLTVV.

This clone was picked up one time. This chain links TRBV14 with TRBJ2-7; D possibly corresponds to TRBD1 (6 bases). Trimming shortened V by 3 bases and J by 0 bases, and 12 bases separated the two germline ends. The CDR3 runs to 15 residues. CDR1 SGHDN and CDR2 FVKESK come from the germline V gene. This CDR3 reads CASSHAGAASYEQYF. The DNA of the CDR3 is TGTGCCAGCAGCCATGCAGGGGCCGCCTCCTACGAGCAGTACTTC.

V and J are TRBV2 and TRBJ2-5; 11 bases line up with TRBD2. Germline-derived CDR1 and CDR2 are SNHLY and FYNNEI. This CDR3 comprises 15 residues. Trimming removed 9 bases from V and 2 bases from J; junction bases left unmatched: 8. The CDR3 DNA reads TGTGCCAGTCACCTAGCGGGAGGTGGGCAAGAGACCCAGTACTTC. Translating gives CASHLAGGGQETQYF.

This sequence joins TRBV5-1 and TRBJ1-2, with TRBD1 as a possible D gene (5 bases). Trimming removed 0 bases from V and 2 bases from J, with 14 bases in between. Germline assignment: CDR1 SGHRS and CDR2 YFSETQ. The CDR3 length is 16 residues. The CDR3 loop reads CASSLEGQGGNYGYTF. In DNA, the CDR3 is TGCGCCAGCAGCTTGGAGGGGCAGGGAGGCAACTATGGCTACACCTTC.

The chain links TRBV14 to TRBJ2-3, with a tentative D call TRBD1 (5 bases). CDR1 is SGHDN, CDR2 FVKESK, per germline. V dropped 4 bases and J dropped 11 bases, with 10 bases sitting between them. The CDR3 is 11 residues long. The CDR3 reads CASSPGPMQYF. CDR3 bases: TGTGCCAGCAGCCCAGGGCCGATGCAGTATTTT.

The V gene is TRBV13, the J gene TRBJ2-5; 7 bases line up with TRBD2. The ends lost 4 bases at V and 5 bases at J; junction bases unmatched: 7. This CDR3 has 14 residues. The germline CDR1 and CDR2 sequences are PRHDT and FYEKMQ (reference sequence). CDR3 nucleotides: TGTGCCAGCAGCTCGCGACTAGCCAGGGAGACCCAGTACTTC. Its translation: CASSSRLARETQYF.

This clone was seen once. The chain employs TRBV2 and TRBJ1-4, with TRBD1 as a possible D gene (5 bases). This CDR3 is built from 15 residues. V was trimmed by 4 bases and J by 7 bases, leaving 16 bases between them. Germline V gene lookup returns CDR1 SNHLY and CDR2 FYNNEI. The CDR3 DNA follows: TGTGCCAGCAGTGGGTTAGGACAAAGTACTGAAAAACTGTTTTTT. Translation gives CASSGLGQSTEKLFF.

The rearrangement links TRBV2 to TRBJ2-2; TRBD1 is a possible D gene (6 bases). Germline CDR1 and CDR2: SNHLY and FYNNEI. The CDR3 runs to 13 residues. V was trimmed by 8 bases and J by 5 bases, leaving 12 bases between them. The CDR3 DNA reads TGTGCCAGCCAGACGGGGACAACCGGGGAGCTGTTTTTT. Translating it yields CASQTGTTGELFF.

The J gene is TRBJ2-3, the V gene TRBV11-2, with 7 positions matching TRBD2. After removal of 3 bases from V and 1 base from J, the junction contained 4 bases not matched to a gene. Germline V gene sequence: CDR1 SGHAT, CDR2 FQNNGV. The CDR3 is made up of 15 amino acids. The CDR3 loop reads CASSFGLGGTDTQYF. The CDR3 DNA sequence: TGTGCCAGCAGCTTCGGACTAGGGGGCACAGATACGCAGTATTTT.